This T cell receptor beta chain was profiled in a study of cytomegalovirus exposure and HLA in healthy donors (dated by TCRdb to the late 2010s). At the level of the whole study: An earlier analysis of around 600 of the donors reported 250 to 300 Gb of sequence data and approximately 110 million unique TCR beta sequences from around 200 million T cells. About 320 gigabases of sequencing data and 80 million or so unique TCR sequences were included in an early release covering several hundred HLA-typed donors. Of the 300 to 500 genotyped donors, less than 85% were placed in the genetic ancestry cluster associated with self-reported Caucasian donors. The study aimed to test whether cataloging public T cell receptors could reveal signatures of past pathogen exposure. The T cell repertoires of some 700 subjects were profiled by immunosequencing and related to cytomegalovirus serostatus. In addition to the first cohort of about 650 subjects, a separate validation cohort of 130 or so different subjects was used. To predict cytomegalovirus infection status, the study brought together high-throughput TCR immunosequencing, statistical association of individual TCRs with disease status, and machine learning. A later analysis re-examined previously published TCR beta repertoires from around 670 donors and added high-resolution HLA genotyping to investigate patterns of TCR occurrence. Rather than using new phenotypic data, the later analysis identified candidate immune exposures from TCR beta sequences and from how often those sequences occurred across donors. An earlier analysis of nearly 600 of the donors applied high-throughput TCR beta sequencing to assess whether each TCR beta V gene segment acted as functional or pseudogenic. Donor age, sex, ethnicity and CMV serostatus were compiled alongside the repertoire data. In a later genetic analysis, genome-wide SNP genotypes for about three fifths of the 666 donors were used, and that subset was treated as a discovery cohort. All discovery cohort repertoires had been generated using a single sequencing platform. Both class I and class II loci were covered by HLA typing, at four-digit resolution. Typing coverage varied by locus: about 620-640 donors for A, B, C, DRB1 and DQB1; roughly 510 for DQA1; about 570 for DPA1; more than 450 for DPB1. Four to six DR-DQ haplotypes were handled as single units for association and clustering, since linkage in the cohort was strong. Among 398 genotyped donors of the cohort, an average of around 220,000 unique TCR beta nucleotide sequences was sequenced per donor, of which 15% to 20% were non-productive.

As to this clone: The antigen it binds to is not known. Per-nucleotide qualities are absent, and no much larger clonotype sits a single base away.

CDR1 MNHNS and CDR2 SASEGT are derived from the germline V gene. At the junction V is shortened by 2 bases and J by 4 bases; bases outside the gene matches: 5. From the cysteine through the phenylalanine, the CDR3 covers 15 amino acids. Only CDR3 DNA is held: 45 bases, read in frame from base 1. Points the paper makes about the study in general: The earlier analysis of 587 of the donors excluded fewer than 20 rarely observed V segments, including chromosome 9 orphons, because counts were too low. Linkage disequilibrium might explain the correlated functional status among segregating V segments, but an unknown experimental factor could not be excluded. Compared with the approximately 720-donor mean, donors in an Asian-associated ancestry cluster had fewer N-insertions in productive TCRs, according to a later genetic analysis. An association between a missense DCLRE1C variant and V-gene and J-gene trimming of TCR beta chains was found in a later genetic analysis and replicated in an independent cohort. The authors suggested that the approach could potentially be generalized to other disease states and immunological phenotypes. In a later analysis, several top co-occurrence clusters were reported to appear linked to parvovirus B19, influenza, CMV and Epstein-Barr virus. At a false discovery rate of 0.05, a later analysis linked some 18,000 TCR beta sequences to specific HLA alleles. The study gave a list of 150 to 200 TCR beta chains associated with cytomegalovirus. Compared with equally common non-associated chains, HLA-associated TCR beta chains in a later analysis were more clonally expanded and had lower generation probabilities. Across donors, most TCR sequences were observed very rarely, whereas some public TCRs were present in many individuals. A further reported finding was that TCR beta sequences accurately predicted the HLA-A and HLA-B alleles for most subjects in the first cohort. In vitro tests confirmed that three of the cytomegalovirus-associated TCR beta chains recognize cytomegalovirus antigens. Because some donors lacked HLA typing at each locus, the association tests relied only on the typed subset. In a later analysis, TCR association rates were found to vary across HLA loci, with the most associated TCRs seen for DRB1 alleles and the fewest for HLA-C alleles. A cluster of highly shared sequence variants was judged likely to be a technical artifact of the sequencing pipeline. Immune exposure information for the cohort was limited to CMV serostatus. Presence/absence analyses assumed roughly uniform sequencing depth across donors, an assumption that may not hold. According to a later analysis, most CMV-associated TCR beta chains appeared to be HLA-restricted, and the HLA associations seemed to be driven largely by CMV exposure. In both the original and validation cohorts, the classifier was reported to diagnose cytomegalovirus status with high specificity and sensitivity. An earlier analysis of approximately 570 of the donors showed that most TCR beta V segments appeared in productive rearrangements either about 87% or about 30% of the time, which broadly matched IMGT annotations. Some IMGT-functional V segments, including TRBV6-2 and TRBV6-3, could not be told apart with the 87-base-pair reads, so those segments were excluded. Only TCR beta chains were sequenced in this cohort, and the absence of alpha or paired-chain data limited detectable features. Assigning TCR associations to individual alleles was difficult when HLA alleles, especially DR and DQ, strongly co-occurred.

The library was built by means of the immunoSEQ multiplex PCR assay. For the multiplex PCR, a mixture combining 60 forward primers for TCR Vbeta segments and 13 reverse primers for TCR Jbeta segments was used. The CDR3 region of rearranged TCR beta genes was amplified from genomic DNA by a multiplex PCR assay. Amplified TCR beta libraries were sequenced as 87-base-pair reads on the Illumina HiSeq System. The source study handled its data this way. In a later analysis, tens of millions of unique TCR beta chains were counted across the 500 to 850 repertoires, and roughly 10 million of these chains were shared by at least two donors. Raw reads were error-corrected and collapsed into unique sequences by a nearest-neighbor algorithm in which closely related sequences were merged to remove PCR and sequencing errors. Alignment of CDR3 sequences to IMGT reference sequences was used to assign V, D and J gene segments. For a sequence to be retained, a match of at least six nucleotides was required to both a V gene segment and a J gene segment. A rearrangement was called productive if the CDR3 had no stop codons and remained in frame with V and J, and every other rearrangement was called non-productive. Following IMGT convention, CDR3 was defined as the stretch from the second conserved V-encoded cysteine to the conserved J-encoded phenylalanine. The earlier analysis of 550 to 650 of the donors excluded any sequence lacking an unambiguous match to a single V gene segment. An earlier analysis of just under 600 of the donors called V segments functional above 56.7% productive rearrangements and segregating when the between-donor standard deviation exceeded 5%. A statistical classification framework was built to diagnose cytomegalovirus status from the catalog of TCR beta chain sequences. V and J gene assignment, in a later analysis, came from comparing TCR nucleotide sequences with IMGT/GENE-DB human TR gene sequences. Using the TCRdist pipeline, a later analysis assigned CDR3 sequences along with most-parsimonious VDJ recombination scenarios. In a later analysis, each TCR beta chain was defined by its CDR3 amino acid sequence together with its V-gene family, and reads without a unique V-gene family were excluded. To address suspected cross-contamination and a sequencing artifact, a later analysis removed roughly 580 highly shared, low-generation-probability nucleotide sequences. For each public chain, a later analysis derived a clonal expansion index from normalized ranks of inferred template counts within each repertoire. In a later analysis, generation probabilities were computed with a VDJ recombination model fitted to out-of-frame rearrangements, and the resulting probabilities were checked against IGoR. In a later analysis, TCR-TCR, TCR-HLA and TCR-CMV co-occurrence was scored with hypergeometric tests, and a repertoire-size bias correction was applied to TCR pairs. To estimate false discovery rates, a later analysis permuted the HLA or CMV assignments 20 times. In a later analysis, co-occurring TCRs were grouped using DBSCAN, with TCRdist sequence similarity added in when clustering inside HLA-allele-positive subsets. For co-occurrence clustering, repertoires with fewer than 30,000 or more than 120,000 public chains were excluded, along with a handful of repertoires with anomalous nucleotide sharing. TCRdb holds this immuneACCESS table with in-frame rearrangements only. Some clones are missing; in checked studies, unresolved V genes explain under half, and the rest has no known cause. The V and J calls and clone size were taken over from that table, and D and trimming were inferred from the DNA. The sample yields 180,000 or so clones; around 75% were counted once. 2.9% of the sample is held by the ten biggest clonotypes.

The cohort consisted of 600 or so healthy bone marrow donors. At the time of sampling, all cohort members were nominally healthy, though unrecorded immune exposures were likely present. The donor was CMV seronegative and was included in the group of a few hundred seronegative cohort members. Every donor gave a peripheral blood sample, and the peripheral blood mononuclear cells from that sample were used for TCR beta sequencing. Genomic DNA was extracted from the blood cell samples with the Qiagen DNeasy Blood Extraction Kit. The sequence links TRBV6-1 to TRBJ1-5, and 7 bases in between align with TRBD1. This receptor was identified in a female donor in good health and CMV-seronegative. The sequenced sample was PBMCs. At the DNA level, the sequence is TGTGCCAGCAGTGAAATAAGCAGGGGGAATCAGCCCCAGCATTTT. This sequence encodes CASSEISRGNQPQHF.